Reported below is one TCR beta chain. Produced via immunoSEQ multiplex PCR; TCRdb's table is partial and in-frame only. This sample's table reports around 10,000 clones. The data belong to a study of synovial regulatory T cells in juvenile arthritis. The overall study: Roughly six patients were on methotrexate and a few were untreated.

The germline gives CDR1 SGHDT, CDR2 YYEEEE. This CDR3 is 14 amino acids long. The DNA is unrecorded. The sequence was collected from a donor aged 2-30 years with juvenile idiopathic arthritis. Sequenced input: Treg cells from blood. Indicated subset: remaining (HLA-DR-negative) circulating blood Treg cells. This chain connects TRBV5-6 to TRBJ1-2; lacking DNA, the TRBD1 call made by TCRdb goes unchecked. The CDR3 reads CASSLGLSQGGYTF.